This note documents a single T cell receptor (beta chain) sequence. No antigen is known for it. Together with a sample-barcoded 5' primer, a J-beta primer mix was included in a second PCR lasting about 7 to 11 cycles. TCRdb used MiXCR to reprocess the 5' RACE reads, holding one entry per CDR3 protein. The data contain 1.5 million to 2 million distinct CDR3 sequences, about 39% of them seen just once; the ten biggest clones take up 20% to 25%. V trimming: 6 bases; J trimming: 8 bases; junction bases outside the gene matches: 6. The CDR3 is 12 amino acids. CDR1 is SQVTM and CDR2 is ANQGSEA in the germline V gene. This sample is part of a study of blood T cells in healthy people across ages. Overall study findings and caveats: Diversity was higher, and naive CD4+ cells more numerous, in long-lived donors than in aged donors. Per-million-T-cell TCR beta diversity fell roughly linearly with age.

Input material: blood. The clonotype comes from a human donor in good health. V gene TRBV29-1 combines with J gene TRBJ1-2; 10 nucleotides align to TRBD1. The CDR3 bases are TGCAGCGTCCGACAGGGGGCAGGCGGCTACACCTTC. Translating it yields CSVRQGAGGYTF.